Shown below are 5 T cell receptor beta chains from a single sample sequenced in a study of preoperative IRX-2 immunotherapy in early breast cancer. The treatment: preoperative locoregional IRX-2 cytokine immunotherapy. Measured with immunoSEQ multiplex PCR; TCRdb has only the in-frame clones, and not every one. The repertoire has tens of thousands of clones, about four fifths of them found once; the top ten carry about 3.2%. Specimen collection occurred from a patient treated with IRX-2 immunotherapy. The origin of the receptors is a human donor with breast cancer.

This sequence joins TRBV6-8 and TRBJ2-7; 9 bases map to TRBD2. The V segment lost 6 bases and the J segment 2 bases; nucleotides outside the gene matches: 11. From germline, CDR1 is MNHGY and CDR2 SAAAGT. This CDR3 spans 16 amino acids. CDR3 sequence: CASSETRAGGAYEQYF. The DNA of the CDR3 is TGTGCCAGCAGCGAGACCCGAGCGGGGGGAGCCTACGAGCAGTACTTC.

V and J are TRBV6-7 and TRBJ1-1; the D is unclear. TRBV6-7 is noted as an ORF with a role that remains uncertain. The CDR3 loop spans 11 amino acids. The V gene lost 7 bases and the J gene lost 5 bases, with 8 bases spanning the gap. The CDR3 coding sequence is TGTGCCAGCATCCCATATACTGAAGCTTTCTTT. Protein sequence: CASIPYTEAFF.

J is TRBJ2-3 and V is TRBV7-1; 10 nucleotides align to TRBD2. TRBV7-1 is placed among ORFs of uncertain function. With 5 bases clipped from V and 5 bases from J, the junction kept 16 bases outside the gene matches. CDR3 length: 18 residues. CDR3 loop: CASSQETGTSEYGDTQYF. CDR3 coding DNA: TGTGCCAGCAGCCAGGAAACCGGGACTAGCGAATATGGAGATACGCAGTATTTT.

The V and J genes are TRBV12-2 and TRBJ2-2; the DNA was not compared with TRBD2, the D call given in the table. TRBV12-2 is a pseudogene locus. This CDR3 has 16 residues. The CDR3 protein is CASRAGEASGTGELFF. The CDR3 DNA reads as TGTGCAAGTCGGGCAGGAGAAGCGAGCGGCACCGGGGAGCTGTTTTTT.

The genes are TRBV6-8 and TRBJ2-1; D is possibly TRBD1 or TRBD2 (6 bases each). The germline gives CDR1 MNHGY, CDR2 SAAAGT. Trimming left V 4 bases short and J 8 bases short, with 15 bases between. The CDR3 extends over 14 amino acids. The CDR3 loop is CASSSVEGGYEQFF. The CDR3 bases are TGTGCCAGCAGTTCAGTTGAGGGGGGCTATGAGCAGTTCTTC.